This T cell receptor (beta chain) appears in the sequencing data of a study of cytomegalovirus exposure and HLA in healthy donors. The wider study: The approximately 120 validation repertoires matched the roughly 700 first-cohort repertoires in platform, a later analysis reported.

Method: immunoSEQ multiplex PCR; TCRdb's copy keeps in-frame clones and lacks some. The data contain more than 70,000 clones, around 93% of them singletons. This CDR3 comprises 16 residues. V gave up 3 bases and J gave up 8 bases; unmatched junction bases: 13. Germline CDR1 and CDR2: SGHTA and FQGTGA. V gene TRBV7-3 combines with J gene TRBJ2-1; 7 bases agree with TRBD2. This clonotype originated in a woman between 18 and 29 years old in good health and CMV-seronegative. Sequencing was done on a sample of PBMCs. The CDR3 DNA follows: TGTGCCAGCAGCTTCTTGGGGGAGGGGACCTGCGATGAGCAGTTCTTC. Translating gives CASSFLGEGTCDEQFF. Based on the CDR3 plus reference TRBV7-3 and TRBJ2-1, the full variable domain is GAGVSQTPSNKVTEKGKYVELRCDPISGHTALYWYRQSLGQGPEFLIYFQGTGAADDSGLPNDRFFAVRPEGSVSTLKIQRTERGDSAVYLCASSFLGEGTCDEQFFGPGTRLTVL.